This is a list of T cell receptor beta chains from one sample in a study of T cells after yellow fever vaccination. MiXCR, run by TCRdb on the 5' RACE reads, gives a single entry per CDR3 protein. In the table there are roughly 500,000 distinct CDR3 sequences, 15% to 20% of which are singletons. The material was PBMCs, obtained 15 days after the yellow fever booster vaccination. The receptor source for this set is a man aged 30 to 45 who received the YFV17D yellow fever vaccine. The CDR3 runs from the conserved cysteine through the conserved F or W. A D gene is named only where the DNA matches it firmly. Only part of the rows carry a size: once, few, many, or a class if the clone is expanded.

size	D	V	J	CDR3	DNA
few	-	TRBV5-1	TRBJ2-3	CASSIPEGGTQYF	TGCGCCAGCAGCATACCCGAAGGTGGTACGCAGTATTTT
few	TRBD2	TRBV6-5	TRBJ2-1	CASRGPGTISTHEQFF	TGTGCCAGCAGGGGCCCCGGGACTATAAGCACTCATGAGCAGTTCTTC
few	TRBD2	TRBV20-1	TRBJ2-1	CSARVGLAGLSEQFF	TGCAGTGCTAGAGTGGGACTAGCGGGACTAAGTGAGCAGTTCTTC
few	-	TRBV18	TRBJ1-1	CASSPPSLMNTEAFF	TGTGCCAGCTCACCACCGTCACTGATGAACACTGAAGCTTTCTTT
few	TRBD1	TRBV10-2	TRBJ1-2	CASKDREYGGYTF	TGCGCCAGCAAAGACAGGGAATATGGTGGCTACACCTTC
few	-	TRBV6-1	TRBJ2-6	CASSLIQGVDRSGANVLTF	TGTGCCAGCAGCCTTATTCAGGGTGTGGATCGCTCTGGGGCCAACGTCCTGACTTTC
-	-	TRBV6-1	TRBJ2-1	CASIQLAGSFLDEQFF	TGTGCCAGCATCCAACTAGCCGGGTCATTCTTGGATGAGCAGTTCTTC
few	-	TRBV11-2	TRBJ2-3	CASSIGRPSTDTQYF	TGTGCCAGCAGCATCGGCCGGCCCTCCACAGATACGCAGTATTTT
few	TRBD2	TRBV19	TRBJ2-1	CASSIGGSGGLYNEQFF	TGTGCCAGTAGTATAGGGGGTAGCGGGGGGTTGTACAATGAGCAGTTCTTC
-	-	TRBV10-3	TRBJ2-3	CAISGWEATDTQYF	TGTGCCATCAGTGGATGGGAGGCCACAGATACGCAGTATTTT
-	-	TRBV28	TRBJ1-2	CASRRHGSDGYTF	TGTGCCAGCAGAAGACACGGTTCGGACGGCTACACCTTC
-	-	TRBV5-1	TRBJ2-6	CASTPFEAGANVLTF	TGCGCCAGCACCCCCTTCGAGGCTGGGGCCAACGTCCTGACTTTC
-	-	TRBV28	TRBJ2-7	CASSLGWTYEQYF	TGTGCCAGCAGTTTGGGATGGACCTACGAGCAGTACTTC
-	-	TRBV10-2	TRBJ2-7	CASSASWEQYF	TGCGCCAGCAGTGCGTCTTGGGAGCAGTACTTC
-	-	TRBV20-1	TRBJ1-2	CSARVLHRNYGYTF	TGCAGTGCTAGAGTGTTACATAGAAACTATGGCTACACCTTC
-	-	TRBV5-5	TRBJ2-7	CASSNPLDEAYEQYF	TGTGCCAGCAGCAACCCCCTAGACGAAGCCTACGAGCAGTACTTC
few	-	TRBV20-1	TRBJ2-4	CSAWEVGNIQYF	TGCAGTGCCTGGGAGGTGGGGAACATTCAGTACTTC
-	-	TRBV7-2	TRBJ2-7	CASSLQAGVYEQYF	TGTGCCAGCAGCTTACAAGCAGGAGTGTACGAGCAGTACTTC
-	TRBD1	TRBV20-1	TRBJ2-1	CSATSDRYYNEQFF	TGCAGTGCTACCTCGGACAGGTATTACAATGAGCAGTTCTTC
-	-	TRBV20-1	TRBJ1-2	CSAREGAGIYGYTF	TGCAGTGCTAGAGAAGGGGCAGGAATTTATGGCTACACCTTC
few	-	TRBV20-1	TRBJ2-3	CSARDRKGVTDTQYF	TGCAGTGCTAGAGATCGGAAGGGGGTAACAGATACGCAGTATTTT
few	-	TRBV15	TRBJ2-7	CATSREIGGGVKTYEQYF	TGTGCCACCAGCAGGGAAATAGGTGGGGGAGTCAAAACCTACGAGCAGTACTTC
few	TRBD2	TRBV10-1	TRBJ2-1	CASSRTSGPSSYNEQFF	TGCGCCAGCAGCCGGACTAGCGGGCCCAGCTCCTACAATGAGCAGTTCTTC
few	TRBD1	TRBV28	TRBJ2-1	CASSLSGQGIDEQFF	TGTGCCAGCAGTTTATCGGGACAGGGGATCGATGAGCAGTTCTTC
few	TRBD1	TRBV11-2	TRBJ2-1	CASSLFKGAGQFF	TGTGCCAGCAGCTTATTCAAGGGGGCGGGGCAGTTCTTC
few	TRBD1	TRBV9	TRBJ2-7	CASSVAPDRVNEQYF	TGTGCCAGCAGCGTAGCGCCGGACAGGGTCAACGAGCAGTACTTC
few	TRBD2	TRBV12-3/TRBV12-4	TRBJ2-3	CASTESGSHTDTQYF	TGTGCCAGCACCGAGAGCGGGAGTCACACAGATACGCAGTATTTT
few	TRBD1	TRBV6-2/TRBV6-3	TRBJ1-1	CASQQGQEAFF	TGTGCCAGCCAACAGGGGCAAGAAGCTTTCTTT
many	-	TRBV4-3	TRBJ2-1	CASSQEREQFF	TGCGCCAGCAGCCAAGAACGTGAGCAGTTCTTC
few	-	TRBV5-1	TRBJ2-6	CASSLRGTLSSGANVLTF	TGCGCCAGCAGCTTGCGAGGAACCCTTAGCTCTGGGGCCAACGTCCTGACTTTC
-	TRBD1	TRBV4-2	TRBJ1-5	CASSLVPRTGLNTRNSNQPQHF	TGTGCCAGCAGCCTAGTCCCCAGGACAGGGCTGAATACGCGGAATAGCAATCAGCCCCAGCATTTT
-	-	TRBV7-9	TRBJ2-3	CASSLAGVPTDTQYF	TGTGCCAGCAGCTTAGCGGGAGTACCCACAGATACGCAGTATTTT
few	-	TRBV12-3/TRBV12-4	TRBJ1-1	CASSFGVGTEAFF	TGTGCCAGCAGTTTTGGAGTGGGCACTGAAGCTTTCTTT
-	-	TRBV21-1	TRBJ2-5	CASSCGGPQETQYF	TGTGCCAGCAGCTGCGGAGGGCCCCAAGAGACCCAGTACTTC
few	TRBD1	TRBV23-1	TRBJ2-2	CASSQGGQGDTGELFF	TGCGCCAGCAGTCAAGGAGGACAGGGTGACACCGGGGAGCTGTTTTTT
few	TRBD2	TRBV10-3	TRBJ2-5	CAISESTASGYQETQYF	TGTGCCATCAGTGAGTCGACGGCTAGCGGGTACCAAGAGACCCAGTACTTC
-	TRBD1	TRBV7-8	TRBJ2-1	CASSLSGQGERGRNEQFF	TGTGCCAGCAGCTTATCGGGACAGGGGGAGCGGGGCAGGAATGAGCAGTTCTTC
few	-	TRBV3-1	TRBJ2-5	CASSQYRETQYF	TGTGCCAGCAGCCAATACAGGGAGACCCAGTACTTC
few	-	TRBV7-2	TRBJ1-2	CASSLAFPENYGYTF	TGTGCCAGCAGCTTAGCTTTTCCAGAGAACTATGGCTACACCTTC
few	-	TRBV10-3	TRBJ1-1	CAISQAGRRSEAFF	TGTGCCATCAGTCAGGCGGGCAGGAGGTCTGAAGCTTTCTTT
few	TRBD2	TRBV20-1	TRBJ2-2	CSASTSDTGELFF	TGCAGTGCTAGTACTAGCGATACCGGGGAGCTGTTTTTT
few	-	TRBV4-2	TRBJ1-1	CASSALRTTEAFF	TGTGCCAGCAGCGCCCTCCGTACCACTGAAGCTTTCTTT
-	-	TRBV6-1	TRBJ2-2	CASRSAGPNTGELFF	TGTGCCAGCAGATCCGCAGGACCGAACACCGGGGAGCTGTTTTTT
-	-	TRBV28	TRBJ2-3	CASSFVLGAHTDTQYF	TGTGCCAGCAGTTTTGTTCTGGGGGCCCACACAGATACGCAGTATTTT
-	TRBD1	TRBV7-2	TRBJ2-4	CASSSAQGANIQYF	TGTGCCAGCAGCAGTGCACAGGGGGCGAACATTCAGTACTTC
-	TRBD2	TRBV24-1	TRBJ2-4	CATYIAGEENIQYF	TGTGCCACCTACATAGCGGGGGAAGAAAACATTCAGTACTTC
-	-	TRBV6-6	TRBJ2-5	CASSHRSLGTQYF	TGTGCCAGCAGTCACAGGAGCCTGGGGACCCAGTACTTC
once	-	TRBV7-8	TRBJ2-5	CASSFQVRETQYF	TGTGCCAGCAGCTTTCAGGTGCGAGAGACCCAGTACTTC
-	-	TRBV6-2/TRBV6-3	TRBJ1-2	CASRRSYGYTF	TGTGCCAGCCGTCGGAGTTATGGCTACACCTTC
-	TRBD1	TRBV20-1	TRBJ1-1	CSARTGTINEAFF	TGCAGTGCCAGGACAGGAACTATCAATGAAGCTTTCTTT
many	-	TRBV7-2	TRBJ2-6	CASSPQTSGANVLTF	TGTGCCAGCAGCCCACAGACTTCTGGGGCCAACGTCCTGACTTTC
few	-	TRBV18	TRBJ2-1	CASSDSLNPYNEQFF	TGTGCCAGCTCAGACTCCCTGAACCCCTACAATGAGCAGTTCTTC
few	TRBD2	TRBV4-3	TRBJ2-3	CASSPGGSPDTQYF	TGCGCCAGCTCCCCCGGGGGGTCGCCAGATACGCAGTATTTT
few	TRBD1	TRBV11-2	TRBJ2-5	CASSQRQGTGETQYF	TGTGCCAGCAGCCAAAGACAGGGGACGGGAGAGACCCAGTACTTC
few	TRBD2	TRBV6-5	TRBJ2-3	CASSPIAGRTDTQYF	TGTGCCAGCAGCCCAATAGCGGGACGGACAGATACGCAGTATTTT
few	TRBD1	TRBV7-8	TRBJ1-1	CASSPQGGQGSVAFF	TGTGCCAGCAGCCCACAGGGGGGGCAGGGTAGTGTAGCTTTCTTT
-	TRBD2	TRBV20-1	TRBJ2-3	CSANPAGGSRPIGTQYF	TGCAGTGCTAATCCAGCGGGAGGCTCGCGTCCAATCGGTACGCAGTATTTT
-	-	TRBV12-3/TRBV12-4	TRBJ2-1	CASSFLGGPDEQFF	TGTGCCAGCAGTTTCTTAGGGGGGCCTGATGAGCAGTTCTTC